This entry concerns a single TCR beta chain. Its antigen is undetermined. The junction had 9 bases not matched to a gene; V was cut back by 4 bases and J by 4 bases. The CDR3 sequence is 15 residues long. Looked up from germline, CDR1 is SGHNT and CDR2 is YYREEE (reference sequence). The PCR had 60 Vbeta and 13 Jbeta primers. Profiled with immunoSEQ multiplex PCR; TCRdb holds only in-frame clones, not every one. The data show approximately 110,000 clones, around 74% seen once. The sample originates from a study of cytomegalovirus exposure and HLA in healthy donors. Whole-study context: Unique TCRs from HLA-typed donors, 70 million to 100 million of them, were held in an early data release.

Study observations and caveats: There were fewer than 200 TCR beta chains listed as cytomegalovirus-associated.

The J gene is TRBJ2-7, the V gene TRBV5-4; TRBD1 matches 9 bases. Specimen: PBMCs. The receptor's source is a woman aged 50 to 60 in good health and CMV-seropositive. Here the CDR3 reads CASSHGQTGGYEQYF. DNA for the CDR3: TGTGCCAGCAGCCACGGCCAGACAGGGGGATACGAGCAGTACTTC.